These T cell receptor beta chains were read from a single sample in a study of shared clonotypes between healthy human individuals. Method: immunoSEQ multiplex PCR; TCRdb's copy keeps in-frame clones and lacks some. The data contain 400,000 to 600,000 clones, around 95% of them singletons. Sequenced sample: naive CD4+ T cells sorted from blood. These receptors all come from a woman under 40 in good health. Each CDR3 is given with its conserved first and last residue. A D gene is named only where the DNA matches it firmly.

CASSIGTGEQFF	TRBJ2-1	TRBV19	.
CASSPGLAGAQSYEQFF	TRBJ2-1	TRBV5-4	TRBD2
CAIRQGSHEQYF	TRBJ2-7	TRBV10-3	.
CASSGQGRYSGANVLTF	TRBJ2-6	TRBV5-4	TRBD1
CASSSPSDMNTEAFF	TRBJ1-1	TRBV7-9	.
CASSIDGRGAGNTIYF	TRBJ1-3	TRBV19	.
CASSPQLYGSYNEQFF	TRBJ2-1	TRBV7-7	.
CASRHRGQWGNYGYTF	TRBJ1-2	TRBV2	TRBD1
CASSYLDSRDYNEQFF	TRBJ2-1	TRBV6-5	.
CASTETDNEQYF	TRBJ2-7	TRBV2	.
CASSSSISYEQYF	TRBJ2-7	TRBV28	.
CASSESREETQYF	TRBJ2-5	TRBV10-2	.
CASSPGQGYGGYEQYF	TRBJ2-7	TRBV19	TRBD1
CASSQGGPETYEQYF	TRBJ2-7	TRBV4-1	.
CASSEAGEGTGELFF	TRBJ2-2	TRBV6-1	.
CASSLGGFGTGELFF	TRBJ2-2	TRBV5-1	.
CASSPSETVGQFF	TRBJ2-1	TRBV7-3	.
CASSSGGRILGTYEQYF	TRBJ2-7	TRBV28	.
CAYSTGTSGSTDTQYF	TRBJ2-3	TRBV30	TRBD2
CASRHRGEKLFF	TRBJ1-4	TRBV19	.
CASSRQGKNLNTEAFF	TRBJ1-1	TRBV16	TRBD1
CASSPGGGRSEQYF	TRBJ2-7	TRBV10-1	TRBD2
CAWSVQLHEQYF	TRBJ2-7	TRBV30	.
CAWSVLRDLETQYF	TRBJ2-5	TRBV30	.
CASSSPQSGAFNEQYF	TRBJ2-7	TRBV6-6	.
CASSDRAQGNNEQFF	TRBJ2-1	TRBV19	TRBD1
CASKGYNEKLFF	TRBJ1-4	TRBV2	.
CASSSGPGQETQYF	TRBJ2-5	TRBV28	.
CASSQERPGVLAKNIQYF	TRBJ2-4	TRBV14	.
CASSLAREDSPLHF	TRBJ1-6	TRBV27	.
CASSQGGAKETQYF	TRBJ2-5	TRBV23-1	.
CASSSGQGVVYGYTF	TRBJ1-2	TRBV6-5	TRBD1
CASSLVLAGGGGELFF	TRBJ2-2	TRBV7-2	TRBD2